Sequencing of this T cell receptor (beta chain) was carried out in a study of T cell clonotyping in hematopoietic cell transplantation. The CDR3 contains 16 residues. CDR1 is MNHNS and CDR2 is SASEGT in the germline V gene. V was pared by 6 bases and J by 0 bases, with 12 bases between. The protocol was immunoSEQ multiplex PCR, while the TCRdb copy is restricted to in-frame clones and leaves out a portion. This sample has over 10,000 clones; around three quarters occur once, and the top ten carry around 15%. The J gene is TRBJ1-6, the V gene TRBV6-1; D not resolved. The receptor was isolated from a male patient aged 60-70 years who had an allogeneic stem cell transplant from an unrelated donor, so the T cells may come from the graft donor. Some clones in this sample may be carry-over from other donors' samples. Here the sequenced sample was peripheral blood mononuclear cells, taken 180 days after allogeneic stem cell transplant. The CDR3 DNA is TGTGCCAGCAGCGAACTGATAAGCTCCTATAATTCACCCCTCCACTTT. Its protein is CASSELISSYNSPLHF.